This TCR beta chain was identified in a study of T cells after posttransplantation cyclophosphamide (dated by TCRdb to 2016 to 2017). Describing the broader study: Using TRB sequencing, the study followed how the T cell repertoire reconstituted after myeloablative bone marrow transplantation in which posttransplantation cyclophosphamide served as GVHD prophylaxis. Blood from every one of the approximately 37 PTCy patients who had 1-year posttransplant specimens underwent TRB sequencing. Public TRB sequences were compared against a database of over 3,000 sequences linked to responses to pathogens, tumor antigens, self-antigens and alloantigens. Samples from around 35 PTCy-treated patients and under 20 related bone marrow donors of those patients were subjected to antigen receptor sequencing. Up to 3 additional blood samples from 2 to 5.2 years after transplant were also TRB-sequenced in 3 patients, as was pretransplant blood from several patients. Because TRA and TRB clonality correlated tightly in 9 samples, later TCR analyses were limited to TRB. The investigation overall reported the following: The TRB repertoires of T cells infiltrating skin or the GI tract showed only limited overlap with the TRB repertoires found in blood. Across 45 or so patients, TRB clonality was highly associated with recipient CMV seropositivity and CMV reactivation, and PTCy diversity was similar to diversity in CNI/methotrexate controls. Donor-recipient similarity was low at 1-2 months but rose over the first year, and later blood repertoires were often dominated by donor CD8+ memory clones.

About this clone: Its cognate antigen has yet to be identified. No base quality values were provided; no much bigger clone lies one nucleotide off.

The germline V gene supplies CDR1 LGHNA and CDR2 YSLEER. The junction shows trimming of 3 bases on V and 3 bases on J, plus 14 bases between the germline ends. The cysteine opens and the phenylalanine closes a CDR3 of 16 amino acids. Solely the CDR3 DNA is kept, with 48 bases framed from the first base. The control cohort was around eleven patients given myeloablative marrow transplants with methotrexate plus a calcineurin inhibitor, sampled 1 year after transplant. Peripheral blood and bone marrow mononuclear cells were isolated by Ficoll-Hypaque density centrifugation and were cryopreserved. Genomic DNA was used for TRB sequencing, which was performed with the immunoSEQ assay at survey resolution or with the hsTCRB kit. As for how the authors treated the data: The immunoSEQ software handled initial read processing, and the LymphoSeq R package was used for repertoire analyses. Clonality was computed as 1 minus normalized Shannon entropy, and a Gini coefficient was also calculated for each TRB dataset. To infer phenotypes in unsorted samples, TRB sequences from sorted subsets of the recipient or donor were mapped onto unsorted samples from the same recipient. TCRdb re-hosts the immuneACCESS table, in-frame sequences only. Its copies lack some clones; in the studies checked, an unresolved V gene accounts for under half of them, and the cause for the rest is not known. V, J and clone size reflect that table, while D and trimming were determined from the DNA. In all, the sample holds 3,500 to 5,500 clones, and over 75% of those were seen once. Around 24% of the sample is held by the ten biggest clonotypes.

The sequencing here drew on PBMCs, taken after an allogeneic stem cell transplant with a calcineurin inhibitor and methotrexate. Here the chain combines TRBV4-3 and TRBJ1-4, with a tentative D gene TRBD1 over 6 matching bases. The source is a male patient between 35 and 55 years old who received an allogeneic stem cell transplant from an unrelated donor, was CMV-positive, and had chronic GVHD only. A transplant means some T cells may be of graft donor rather than patient origin. The DNA sequence is as follows: TGCGCCAGCAGCCAGGCGCAGGGGACGGCTAATGAAAAACTGTTTTTT. Its protein is CASSQAQGTANEKLFF.